One and the same sample provided the 22 T cell receptor beta chains below, sequenced in a study of metastatic and nonmetastatic thyroid tumors. Among the patients, none had received any treatment before thyroid surgery. TCRdb reanalyzed the PCR reads with MiXCR. The data hold about 43,000 clones, with 3% to 3.5% observed a single time. Sequenced: blood. These receptor sequences come from a female donor with papillary thyroid cancer or a benign thyroid nodule (not recorded which). Some clones in this sample may be carry-over from other donors' samples.

This clone was detected only a few times. The chain recombines TRBV20-1 with TRBJ2-7; TRBD1 agrees at 9 bases. With 6 bases clipped from V and 5 bases from J, the junction kept 8 bases outside the gene matches. The germline CDR1 and CDR2 sequences are DFQATT and SNEGSKA (reference sequence). This CDR3 comprises 13 residues. For the CDR3, the DNA is TGCAGTGCCCCCGGGACAGGGATCAACGAGCAGTACTTC. Protein sequence: CSAPGTGINEQYF.

The sample holds many counts of this clone. This chain links TRBV29-1 with TRBJ2-3, with no clear D. V lost 1 base, J lost 4 bases, and 12 bases lay in between. Germline lookup yields CDR1 SQVTM and CDR2 ANQGSEA. This CDR3 is built from 14 residues. In DNA, the CDR3 is TGCAGCGTTGAAGCGGACGGGTTTTCAGATACGCAGTATTTT. Residues: CSVEADGFSDTQYF.

With regard to this clone: Relative to the germline gene, one junction end is altered; a read error may explain this. V gene TRBV6-1 combines with J gene TRBJ2-5; D gene unclear. The CDR3 is 13 amino acids. Looked up from germline, CDR1 is MNHNS and CDR2 is SASEGT. The CDR3 bases are TGTGCCACCCCACAGTCGGGTAAAGAGACCCAATACTTC. It encodes CATPQSGKETQYF.

This clone has a handful of counts. In DNA, the CDR3 is TGTGCCACCAGCAGAGATGGGGGGAAAATGAGCCACGAGCAGTACTTC. Encoded protein: CATSRDGGKMSHEQYF. The J gene is TRBJ2-7, the V gene TRBV15; D might be TRBD2 (6 bases). The V and J ends lost 0 bases and 5 bases respectively, with 17 bases between them. The CDR3 consists of 16 residues. Germline V gives CDR1 LNHNV, CDR2 YYDKDF (reference sequence).

This clone was observed many times. Being one base from a much bigger clone, this may be a read error. This same CDR3 is encoded by further DNA sequences in the sample. The chain couples TRBV5-1 to TRBJ2-1; 9 bases match TRBD2. Germline V gene lookup returns CDR1 SGHRS and CDR2 YFSETQ. This CDR3 spans 16 amino acids. The CDR3 region is CASSLRVAGAHNEQFF. The CDR3 DNA reads as TGTGCCAGCAGCTTGAGGGTAGCGGGAGCTCACAATGAGCAGTTCTTC.

This clone was observed many times. The chain combines TRBV2 with TRBJ2-7; D not resolved. The V and J ends lost 8 bases and 4 bases respectively, with 12 bases between them. The CDR3 covers 12 residues. CDR1 and CDR2 (germline): SNHLY, FYNNEI. CDR3 residues: CASGWYKYEQYF. The CDR3 nucleotides are TGTGCCAGCGGGTGGTACAAATACGAGCAGTACTTC.

Many counts were recorded for this clone. The chain carries TRBV9 and TRBJ2-7, with 9 bases lining up with TRBD2. The CDR3 runs 15 residues. The V gene end was trimmed by 0 bases and the J gene end by 6 bases; junction bases not matched to a gene: 7. Germline V CDR1 and CDR2: SGDLS, YYNGEE. The CDR3 DNA reads as TGTGCCAGCAGCGTAGGGCGGGGGGGGGGGAGCGAGCAGTACTTC. This encodes CASSVGRGGGSEQYF.

Of note for this clone: At one end, the junction sequence differs from germline, possibly due to a read error. This chain uses TRBV6-1 with TRBJ1-5, with D possibly being TRBD1 (5 bases). Germline values: CDR1 MNHNS, CDR2 SASEGT. The CDR3 is 13 amino acids. The CDR3 DNA sequence: TGTGTCAGCATGGGGCAGGTTAATCAGCCCCAGCATTTT. Translation gives CVSMGQVNQPQHF.

The chain recombines TRBV3-1 with TRBJ2-5, with a weak D call TRBD2 (6 bases). Germline CDR1 LGHDT, CDR2 YNNKEL (reference sequence). Trimming shortened V by 6 bases and J by 5 bases, and 10 bases separated the two germline ends. The CDR3 is 12 residues long. The CDR3 bases are TGTGCCAGCAGGCTAGCGTTGGAGACCCAGTACTTC. Translated, it gives CASRLALETQYF.

Ten or more counts support this clone. The rearrangement joins TRBV6-1 to TRBJ2-5; unclear D gene. V lost 1 base to trimming and J lost 5 bases, with 14 bases between them. The CDR3 loop spans 15 amino acids. Germline loops: CDR1 MNHNS, CDR2 SASEGT. The CDR3 loop reads CASSEGGSLSETQYF. Here the CDR3 DNA reads TGTGCCAGCAGTGAAGGTGGTAGCTTGTCTGAGACCCAGTACTTC.

This clone occurred a few times. At one end the junction does not follow the germline gene, possibly because of a read error. This chain joins TRBV7-3 and TRBJ2-3; 9 positions agree with TRBD2. The V gene's germline CDR1 is SGHTA and CDR2 FQGTGA. The CDR3 has 15 residues. The CDR3 sequence is CASSFLAGSTDMQYF. The DNA for the CDR3 is TGTGCCAGCAGCTTTCTAGCGGGAAGCACAGATATGCAGTATTTT.

This clone was recorded many times. The V call is TRBV14, the J call TRBJ1-1; tentative D call: TRBD1 (6 bases). V was trimmed by 1 base and J by 0 bases, leaving 12 bases between them. Germline V gene sequence: CDR1 SGHDN, CDR2 FVKESK. The CDR3 length is 16 residues. CDR3 coding DNA: TGTGCCAGCAGCCAAGGTACAGGGACCATGAACACTGAAGCTTTCTTT. The encoded protein is CASSQGTGTMNTEAFF.

The table lists this clone with a few counts. V gene TRBV7-2 combines with J gene TRBJ1-5, with D hard to call. Germline lookup yields CDR1 SGHTA and CDR2 FQGNSA. V was pared by 2 bases and J by 0 bases, with 11 bases between. The CDR3 extends over 16 amino acids. The CDR3 region is CASSLLGPASNQPQHF. The CDR3 region has the DNA TGTGCCAGCAGCTTATTGGGCCCGGCTAGCAATCAGCCCCAGCATTTT.

This clone has more than one count but fewer than ten. The same CDR3 also results from other DNA sequences found in this sample. This chain joins TRBV2 and TRBJ2-1; tentatively, D is TRBD1 or TRBD2 (5 bases each). Germline CDR1 and CDR2: SNHLY and FYNNEI. This CDR3 spans 14 amino acids. V was cut by 7 bases and J by 0 bases, with 10 bases left in between. The CDR3 coding sequence is TGTGCCAGCAATGGGGGTCTCTCCTACAATGAGCAGTTCTTC. It is translated as CASNGGLSYNEQFF.

This clone showed up just a few times. The CDR3 protein is CASSGALAGKIHEQFF. The DNA of the CDR3 is TGTGCCAGCAGCGGGGCTTTAGCGGGAAAGATTCATGAGCAGTTCTTC. This chain uses TRBV6-2 or TRBV6-3 with TRBJ2-1; 8 bases align to TRBD2. J was trimmed by 8 bases and V by 6 bases; bases with no gene match: 15. CDR1 and CDR2 from the germline V gene are MNHEY and SVGEGT. The CDR3 extends over 16 amino acids.

At least ten counts were recorded for this clone. The chain carries TRBV11-2 and TRBJ1-3; maybe TRBD1 (5 bases). The CDR3 spans 17 residues. V gave up 0 bases and J gave up 4 bases, with 16 bases separating them. CDR1 and CDR2 from the germline V gene are SGHAT and FQNNGV. The CDR3 nucleotides read TGTGCCAGCAGCTTAGATATTGCGCCAGGGAGAGGAAACACCATATATTTT. Translation: CASSLDIAPGRGNTIYF.

This clone is labeled medium-sized. The V gene is TRBV7-3, the J gene TRBJ2-1, with 8 bases identical to TRBD2. With 2 bases clipped from V and 6 bases from J, the junction kept 3 bases outside the gene matches. This CDR3 spans 14 amino acids. The germline CDR1 and CDR2 sequences are SGHTA and FQGTGA. As DNA, the CDR3 is TGTGCCAGCAGCTTAGGAGCGGGAGCCAATGAGCAGTTCTTC. The encoded protein is CASSLGAGANEQFF.

As for this clone: Compared with germline, one end of the junction differs, possibly owing to a read error. The chain has TRBV19 and TRBJ1-4, with D hard to call. Germline V gene sequence: CDR1 LNHDA, CDR2 SQIVND (reference sequence). The CDR3 covers 17 residues. DNA of the CDR3: TGTGCCAGTAGTGCGCGGGCAGTAAAAACAACTAATGAAAAAACTGTTTTT. It codes for CASSARAVKTTNEKTVF.

The chain is built from TRBV29-1 and TRBJ2-7, with 7 bases matching TRBD2. Germline V gene data show CDR1 as SQVTM and CDR2 as ANQGSEA. The V and J ends lost 6 bases and 2 bases, in that order; junction bases with no gene match: 10. The CDR3 runs 14 residues. Written as DNA, the CDR3 is TGCAGCGTCCGTGAGCCGGGAGGTCCCTACGAGCAGTACTTC. It encodes CSVREPGGPYEQYF.

There are many counts of this clone. V gene TRBV29-1 combines with J gene TRBJ2-7, with 9 bases that match TRBD1. V lost 4 bases, J lost 5 bases, and 3 bases stayed unmatched. In germline, CDR1 is SQVTM, CDR2 ANQGSEA. This CDR3 comprises 12 residues. The CDR3 protein is CSVVDRGNEQYF. The CDR3 coding sequence is TGCAGCGTTGTAGACAGGGGGAACGAGCAGTACTTC.

A note on this clone: This may arise from a read error, as a much more abundant clone is one base away. The rearrangement links TRBV15 to TRBJ2-4, with a possible D match to TRBD2 (5 bases). In germline, CDR1 is LNHNV, CDR2 YYDKDF (reference sequence). There are 16 residues in the CDR3. CDR3: CATCRDIGVPKKIQYF. CDR3 sequence (DNA): TGTGCCACCTGCAGAGATATCGGGGTCCCCAAAAAGATTCAGTACTTC.

This clone has at least ten counts. CDR3 sequence reads: CASLKGRGTGANVLTF. CDR3 DNA sequence: TGTGCCAGCCTGAAAGGGAGGGGTACTGGGGCCAACGTCCTGACTTTC. J is TRBJ2-6 and V is TRBV28; 7 bases are shared with TRBD2. V shed 8 bases, J shed 2 bases, and the junction held 9 bases outside the gene matches. The CDR3 is 16 amino acids. Looked up from germline, CDR1 is MDHEN and CDR2 is SYDVKM.